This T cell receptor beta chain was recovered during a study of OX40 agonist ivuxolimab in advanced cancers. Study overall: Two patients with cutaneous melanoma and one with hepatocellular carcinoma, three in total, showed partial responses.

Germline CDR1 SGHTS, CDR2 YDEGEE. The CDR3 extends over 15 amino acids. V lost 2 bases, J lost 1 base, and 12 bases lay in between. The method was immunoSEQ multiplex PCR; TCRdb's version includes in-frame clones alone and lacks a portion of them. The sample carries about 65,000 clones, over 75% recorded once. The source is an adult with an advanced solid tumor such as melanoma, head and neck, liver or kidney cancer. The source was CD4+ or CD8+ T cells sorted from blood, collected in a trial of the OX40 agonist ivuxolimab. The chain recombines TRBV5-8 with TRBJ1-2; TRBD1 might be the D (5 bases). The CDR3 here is CASSFRTTYNYGYTF. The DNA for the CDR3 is TGTGCCAGCAGCTTCAGGACAACCTATAACTATGGCTACACCTTC.